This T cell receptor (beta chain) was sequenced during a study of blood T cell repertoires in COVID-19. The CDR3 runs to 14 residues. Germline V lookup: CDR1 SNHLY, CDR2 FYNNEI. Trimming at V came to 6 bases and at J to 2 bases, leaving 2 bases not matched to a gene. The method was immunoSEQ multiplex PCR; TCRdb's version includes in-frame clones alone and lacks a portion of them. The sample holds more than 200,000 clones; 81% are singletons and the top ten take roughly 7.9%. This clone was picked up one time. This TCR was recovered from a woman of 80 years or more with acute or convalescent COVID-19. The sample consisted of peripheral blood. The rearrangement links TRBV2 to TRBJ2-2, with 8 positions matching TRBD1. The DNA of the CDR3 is TGTGCCAGCAGAGGACAGGGAAACACCGGGGAGCTGTTTTTT. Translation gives CASRGQGNTGELFF.